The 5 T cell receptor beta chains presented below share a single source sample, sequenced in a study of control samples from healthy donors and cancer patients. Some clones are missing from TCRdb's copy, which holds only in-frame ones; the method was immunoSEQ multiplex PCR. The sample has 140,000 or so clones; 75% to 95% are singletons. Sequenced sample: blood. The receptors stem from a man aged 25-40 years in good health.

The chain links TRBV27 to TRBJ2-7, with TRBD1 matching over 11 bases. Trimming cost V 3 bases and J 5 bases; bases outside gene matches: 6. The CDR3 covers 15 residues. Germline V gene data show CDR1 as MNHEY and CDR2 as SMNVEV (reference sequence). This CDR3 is CASSFRGQGAHEQYF. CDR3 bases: TGTGCCAGCAGTTTCCGAGGACAGGGGGCCCACGAGCAGTACTTC.

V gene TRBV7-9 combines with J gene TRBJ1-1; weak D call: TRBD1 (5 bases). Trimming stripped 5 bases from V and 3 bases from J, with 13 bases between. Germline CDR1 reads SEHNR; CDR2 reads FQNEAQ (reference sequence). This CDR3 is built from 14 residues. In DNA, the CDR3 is TGTGCCAGCAGCAAGAAGGGAGGGGACACTGAAGCTTTCTTT. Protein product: CASSKKGGDTEAFF.

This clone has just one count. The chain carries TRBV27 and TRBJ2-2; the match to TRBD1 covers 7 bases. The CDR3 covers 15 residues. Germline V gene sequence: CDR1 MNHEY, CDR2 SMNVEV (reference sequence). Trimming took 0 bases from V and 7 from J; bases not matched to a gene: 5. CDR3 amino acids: CASSLSTGMNGELFF. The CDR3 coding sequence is TGTGCCAGCAGTTTATCGACAGGGATGAACGGGGAGCTGTTTTTT.

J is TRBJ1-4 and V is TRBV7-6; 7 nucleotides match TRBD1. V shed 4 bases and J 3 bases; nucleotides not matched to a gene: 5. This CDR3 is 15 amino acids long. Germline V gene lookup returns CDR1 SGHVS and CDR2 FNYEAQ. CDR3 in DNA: TGTGCCAGCAGCTCCGGGACAGCTCCTAATGAAAAACTGTTTTTT. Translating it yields CASSSGTAPNEKLFF.

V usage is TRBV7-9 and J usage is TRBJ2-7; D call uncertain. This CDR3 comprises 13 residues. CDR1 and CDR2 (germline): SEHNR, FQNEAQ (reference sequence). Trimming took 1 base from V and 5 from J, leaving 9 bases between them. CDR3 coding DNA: TGTGCCAGCAGCTTAGTTCTTCGCGACGAGCAGTACTTC. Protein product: CASSLVLRDEQYF.